This paragraph reports one T cell receptor beta chain. The clone's antigen remains unknown. No much larger clone exists at a distance of one base, and base qualities are not known. What the time point label conveys for this sample: before hematopoietic stem cell transplant. PRAID was characterized by prominent immunodeficiency alongside autoinflammation. Prior to TRB sequencing, T-cell subsets (conventional T cells, CD8+ T cells, regulatory T cells, T follicular helper cells) were sorted. The CDR3 runs 13 amino acids, cysteine and phenylalanine included. The kept DNA is CDR3 alone, 39 bases in frame from the first base. Taken from the germline V gene, the CDR1 and CDR2 loops are SGHDT and YYEEEE. Trimming removed 6 bases from V and 2 bases from J, leaving 10 bases between the germline ends. The data derive from a study of stem cell transplantation in POMP-related autoinflammatory disease (dated by TCRdb to about 2021). Looking at the study overall: According to the study's hypothesis, the TRB repertoire gets skewed because defective thymoproteasomes impair MHC class I-dependent CD8+ T-cell differentiation and positive selection. The effect of POMP deficiency on T-cell receptor beta repertoire diversity and CDR3 characteristics was assessed by high-throughput TRB sequencing. Prior to transplant, the patients had CD4+ naive T-cell skewing, low CD8+ T-cell proportions, and decreased T-cell cytokine secretion.

On the study overall, not on this receptor specifically: Statistical significance for the trend toward lower diversity and increased clonality in PRAID patients was reached only for regulatory T cells. A restricted number of unique TRB V-J gene pairings was observed in PRAID patients. A trend toward lower TRB diversity and higher clonality was observed in PRAID patients across all analyzed T-cell subsets.

The method was the immunoSEQ multiplex PCR assay. As for how the authors treated the data: Shannon entropy, which takes clonal size distribution into account, was used to quantify repertoire diversity. The Gini-Simpson index (Simpson_1-D) served as the measure of how unequally clonotypes were distributed. TCRdb stores this immuneACCESS table with in-frame sequences only. Part of the clones is absent; in the studies checked, under half of the shortfall reflects unresolved V genes, and no reason is known for the rest. The V and J calls and clone size come from that table; D and trimming were worked out from the DNA. The sample contains some 31,000 clones, 80% to 90% of them found a single time. The ten biggest clones cover 0.72% of the sample.

The chain joins TRBV5-6 to TRBJ2-3; there is no confident call for the D gene. Sequencing used CD4+ T cells from PBMCs, obtained before stem cell transplantation. This TCR was recovered from a human donor with POMP-related autoinflammation and immune dysregulation (PRAID). The sequence in DNA is TGTGCCAGCAAAGAGCCGAACACAGATACGCAGTATTTT. Translation gives CASKEPNTDTQYF.